These 4 T cell receptor beta chains were sequenced from one sample in a study of somatic mutations in cytotoxic T cells in rheumatoid arthritis. Assay used: immunoSEQ multiplex PCR; TCRdb lists only in-frame clones, some missing. The table lists some 15,000 clones, approximately 80% of them singletons. Input material: CD8+ T cells sorted from blood. The receptors derive from an adult with rheumatoid arthritis.

The CDR3 sequence: CASSRLNQPQHF. The DNA for the CDR3 is TGTGCCAGTAGTAGGCTAAATCAGCCCCAGCATTTT. The rearrangement uses TRBV19 and TRBJ1-5; D is unclear. The CDR3 runs to 12 residues. CDR1 is LNHDA, CDR2 SQIVND, per germline (reference sequence). The V gene lost 4 bases and the J gene lost 4 bases, with 5 bases spanning the gap. The full variable domain, its missing parts supplied by reference TRBV19 and TRBJ1-5, is DGGITQSPKYLFRKEGQNVTLSCEQNLNHDAMYWYRQDPGQGLRLIYYSQIVNDFQKGDIAEGYSVSREKKESFPLTVTSAQKNPTAFYLCASSRLNQPQHFGDGTRLSIL.

The V and J genes are TRBV10-1 and TRBJ1-2; tentative D call: TRBD1 (5 bases). V was trimmed by 2 bases and J by 2 bases, leaving 6 bases between them. This CDR3 region has 13 residues. CDR1 and CDR2 (germline): WNHNN, SYGVQD (reference sequence). CDR3 amino acids: CASSERGNYGYTF. The CDR3 DNA is TGCGCCAGCAGTGAGAGGGGCAACTATGGCTACACCTTC.

The chain uses TRBV7-9 and TRBJ2-1; 8 bases are shared with TRBD1. Germline CDR1 is SEHNR and CDR2 is FQNEAQ (reference sequence). This CDR3 contains 15 residues. With 3 bases clipped from V and 8 bases from J, the junction kept 9 bases outside the gene matches. The DNA for the CDR3 is TGTGCCAGCAGCTTGGTAACAGGGGGTGACGATGAGCAGTTCTTC. This encodes CASSLVTGGDDEQFF.

The chain carries TRBV6-5 and TRBJ2-5; no reliable D call. CDR1 MNHEY and CDR2 SVGAGI come from the germline V gene. The CDR3 is 14 residues long. V lost 0 bases, J lost 3 bases, and 8 bases lay in between. Here the CDR3 reads CASSYSIPEETQYF. The CDR3 DNA is TGTGCCAGCAGTTACTCGATCCCAGAAGAGACCCAGTACTTC.